Below are 8 T cell receptor beta chains sequenced from a single sample in a study of beta chain features in type 1 diabetes. Sequencing targeted expressed TCRB transcripts, as all isolated RNA had been reverse transcribed. Profiling relied on immunoSEQ multiplex PCR, and the TCRdb table lists in-frame clones only, not all of them. Among a few hundred thousand clones listed, 11% were seen once. Sequenced sample: naive CD4+ T cells from blood. The receptor set was obtained from a woman in her twenties or thirties in good health.

This rearrangement joins TRBV6-1 to TRBJ2-2; TRBD1 is a possible D gene (5 bases). The V and J ends lost 4 bases and 5 bases respectively, with 8 bases between them. CDR1 is MNHNS and CDR2 is SASEGT in the germline V gene. The CDR3 totals 13 residues. CDR3 amino acids: CASSARDTGELFF. CDR3 coding DNA: TGTGCCAGCAGTGCCAGGGATACCGGGGAGCTGTTTTTT.

The sample holds a few counts of this clone. The chain couples TRBV29-1 to TRBJ2-5; D ambiguous. The germline V and J ends were trimmed by 5 bases and 2 bases, with 21 bases remaining between them. This CDR3 comprises 16 residues. Germline values: CDR1 SQVTM, CDR2 ANQGSEA. The CDR3 spells CSVKRFGGGAQETQYF. As DNA, the CDR3 is TGCAGCGTTAAGAGGTTTGGCGGCGGAGCGCAAGAGACCCAGTACTTC.

This chain joins TRBV18 and TRBJ1-1; possible D gene TRBD1, 6 bases. Germline loops: CDR1 KGHSH, CDR2 LQKENI. The CDR3 extends over 13 amino acids. V shed 2 bases and J shed 6 bases, with 10 bases lying between them. CDR3 in amino acids: CASSPGGEAEAFF. For the CDR3, the DNA is TGTGCCAGCTCACCAGGGGGCGAGGCTGAAGCTTTCTTT.

CDR3 DNA: TGTGCCAGCCAGGGAGGCGGGGAGCTGTTTTTT. Protein sequence: CASQGGGELFF. V and J are TRBV2 and TRBJ2-2; D might be TRBD2 (6 bases). CDR1 is SNHLY and CDR2 is FYNNEI in the germline V gene. With 8 bases removed from V and 7 bases from J, the gap between germline ends came to 8 bases. The CDR3 covers 11 residues. Full variable domain (remainder filled in from reference TRBV2 and TRBJ2-2): EPEVTQTPSHQVTQMGQEVILRCVPISNHLYFYWYRQILGQKVEFLVSFYNNEISEKSEIFDDQFSVERPDGSNFTLKIRSTKLEDSAMYFCASQGGGELFFGEGSRLTVL.

The chain combines TRBV29-1 with TRBJ2-7; 8 nucleotides agree with TRBD2. This CDR3 contains 13 residues. V gave up 6 bases and J gave up 4 bases; unmatched junction bases: 8. Germline loops: CDR1 SQVTM, CDR2 ANQGSEA. CDR3 nucleotide sequence: TGCAGCGTGATTAGCGGGGCTAATTACGAGCAGTACTTC. Translating gives CSVISGANYEQYF.

This clone was recorded a few times. The J gene is TRBJ1-1, the V gene TRBV28, with a weak D call TRBD1 (6 bases). This CDR3 has 14 residues. In germline, CDR1 is MDHEN, CDR2 SYDVKM. Trimming cost V 3 bases and J 0 bases, with 8 bases left between them. In DNA, the CDR3 is TGTGCCAGCAGTTTCGGACAGATGAACACTGAAGCTTTCTTT. Translated: CASSFGQMNTEAFF.

This clone was seen a few times. The CDR3 reads CASREPGEQYF. The CDR3 DNA sequence: TGTGCCAGCAGGGAGCCCGGAGAGCAGTACTTC. The genes are TRBV2 and TRBJ2-7; no clear D. Trimming left V 6 bases short and J 7 bases short, with 10 bases between. The CDR3 runs 11 residues. Germline loops: CDR1 SNHLY, CDR2 FYNNEI.

To note about this clone: The same CDR3 also results from other DNA sequences found in this sample. CDR3 in amino acids: CSARQGAGYEQYF. CDR3 in DNA: TGCAGCGCTAGACAGGGGGCGGGGTACGAGCAGTACTTC. This chain connects TRBV29-1 to TRBJ2-7, with 10 bases identical to TRBD1. V dropped 7 bases and J dropped 4; count of bases not matched to a gene: 7. CDR1 SQVTM and CDR2 ANQGSEA come from the germline V gene. The CDR3 extends over 13 amino acids.